A single sample is the source of the 14 T cell receptor beta chains below, sequenced in a study of blood T cell repertoires in COVID-19. TCRdb keeps only in-frame clones here, not all; method: immunoSEQ multiplex PCR. Of about 83,000 clones in the sample, around 86% were seen once. The sample comprised peripheral blood. The receptors here all came from an older man with active or convalescent COVID-19.

This chain connects TRBV19 to TRBJ2-5; possibly TRBD1 for D (5 bases). The V gene lost 6 bases and the J gene lost 7 bases, with 18 bases spanning the gap. Per germline, CDR1 LNHDA and CDR2 SQIVND (reference sequence). The length of the CDR3 is 14 residues. The chain's CDR3 is CASSLDRATGTQYF. The CDR3 nucleotides read TGTGCCAGTAGCCTAGATCGGGCAACAGGGACCCAGTACTTC. The whole variable domain, filled in from reference TRBV19 and TRBJ2-5, reads DGGITQSPKYLFRKEGQNVTLSCEQNLNHDAMYWYRQDPGQGLRLIYYSQIVNDFQKGDIAEGYSVSREKKESFPLTVTSAQKNPTAFYLCASSLDRATGTQYFGPGTRLLVL.

This chain uses TRBV19 with TRBJ2-1; D gene ambiguous. The ends were cut back, 5 bases at V and 0 bases at J, with 11 bases in the middle. The V gene's germline CDR1 is LNHDA and CDR2 SQIVND (reference sequence). The CDR3 has 15 amino acids. This chain's CDR3 is CASSPEDFSYNEQFF. The CDR3 DNA reads TGTGCCAGTAGTCCAGAGGATTTCTCCTACAATGAGCAGTTCTTC.

The chain links TRBV11-2 to TRBJ2-5, with 11 nucleotides matching TRBD2. Trimming removed 3 bases from V and 5 bases from J; junction bases left unmatched: 8. Looked up from germline, CDR1 is SGHAT and CDR2 is FQNNGV. The CDR3 length is 16 residues. The CDR3 protein is CASSFTSGGPVETQYF. For the CDR3, the DNA is TGTGCCAGCAGCTTTACTAGCGGGGGCCCCGTGGAGACCCAGTACTTC.

This chain uses TRBV5-1 with TRBJ1-3, with TRBD1 matching 8 bases. The V gene end was trimmed by 2 bases and the J gene end by 2 bases; junction bases not matched to a gene: 9. CDR3 length: 17 amino acids. The germline CDR1 and CDR2 sequences are SGHRS and YFSETQ. CDR3 bases: TGCGCCAGCAGCTTATCCCCAGGGGGCGACGCTGGAAACACCATATATTTT. Translated, it gives CASSLSPGGDAGNTIYF.

The CDR3 DNA reads as TGTGCCAGCATCAGCTCTGGGGCCAACGTCCTGACTTTC. It specifies CASISSGANVLTF. The chain employs TRBV28 and TRBJ2-6; no clear D. From germline, CDR1 is MDHEN and CDR2 SYDVKM. The V end was cut by 7 bases, the J end by 0 bases, with 4 bases between. This CDR3 has 13 residues. The entire variable domain, with the rest obtained from reference TRBV28 and TRBJ2-6, is as follows: DVKVTQSSRYLVKRTGEKVFLECVQDMDHENMFWYRQDPGLGLRLIYFSYDVKMKEKGDIPEGYSVSREKKERFSLILESASTNQTSMYLCASISSGANVLTFGAGSRLTVL.

The rearrangement uses TRBV24-1 and TRBJ2-2; tentative D call: TRBD2 (5 bases). Trimming took off 1 base at V and 3 bases at J, with 11 bases between the two ends. This CDR3 contains 16 residues. Germline loops: CDR1 KGHDR, CDR2 SFDVKD. Here the CDR3 reads CATSDLGRADTGELFF. The CDR3 DNA is TGTGCCACCAGTGATTTAGGGCGGGCCGACACCGGGGAGCTGTTTTTT.

This chain joins TRBV18 and TRBJ2-1; possible D gene TRBD2, 5 bases. Trimming cost V 5 bases and J 4 bases, with 9 bases left between them. Germline-derived CDR1 and CDR2 are KGHSH and LQKENI. There are 13 residues in the CDR3. The DNA of the CDR3 is TGTGCCAGCTCATCGGAGGTTTACAATGAGCAGTTCTTC. As protein: CASSSEVYNEQFF.

The rearrangement uses TRBV5-8 and TRBJ1-6, with a possible D match to TRBD1 (6 bases). The germline gives CDR1 SGHTS, CDR2 YDEGEE. Between the trimmed V and J ends, which lost 4 bases and 10 bases, there was a span of 15 bases. CDR3 length: 14 residues. The CDR3: CASSVGALISPLHF. The CDR3 bases are TGTGCCAGCAGCGTGGGGGCCCTAATCTCACCCCTCCACTTT.

The genes are TRBV6-5 and TRBJ2-7; 7 bases agree with TRBD1. From germline, CDR1 is MNHEY and CDR2 SVGAGI. V lost 10 bases and J lost 6; bases outside the gene matches: 12. There are 13 residues in the CDR3. This CDR3 reads CATSSSQGREQYV. As DNA, the CDR3 is TGTGCCACCTCCTCCTCACAGGGGCGCGAGCAGTACGTC.

This sequence joins TRBV6-5 and TRBJ1-1; 8 nucleotides agree with TRBD1. The V segment lost 7 bases and the J segment 6 bases; nucleotides outside the gene matches: 7. The CDR3 is 13 amino acids. The germline CDR1 and CDR2 sequences are MNHEY and SVGAGI. The CDR3 sequence: CASTLTGASEAFF. The CDR3 bases are TGTGCCAGCACCCTGACAGGGGCTTCTGAAGCTTTCTTT.

V and J are TRBV5-1 and TRBJ1-5; TRBD1 matches 9 bases. J was trimmed by 7 bases and V by 3 bases; bases with no gene match: 5. The CDR3 runs 14 residues. From germline, CDR1 is SGHRS and CDR2 YFSETQ. The CDR3 DNA sequence: TGCGCCAGCAGCTGGGGGACAGGGACGCAGCCCCAGCATTTT. Translating it yields CASSWGTGTQPQHF.

The chain links TRBV2 to TRBJ2-3; 9 nucleotides agree with TRBD2. Germline lookup yields CDR1 SNHLY and CDR2 FYNNEI. With V trimmed by 6 bases and J by 14 bases, 18 bases remained unmatched. The CDR3 extends over 15 amino acids. The CDR3 sequence is CASRPASGAVPVGYF. In DNA form, the CDR3 reads TGTGCCAGCAGGCCTGCTAGCGGGGCTGTACCGGTCGGGTATTTT.

The genes are TRBV5-6 and TRBJ2-2, with TRBD1 matching 12 bases. CDR1 SGHDT and CDR2 YYEEEE come from the germline V gene. The trim removed 4 bases at V and 6 bases at J, leaving 7 bases unmatched. The CDR3 is 16 amino acids. CDR3 sequence reads: CASSPGTGGSSGELFF. The CDR3 DNA reads as TGTGCCAGCAGCCCTGGGACAGGGGGCTCGTCCGGGGAGCTGTTTTTT.

This chain joins TRBV27 and TRBJ2-1; 13 bases align to TRBD2. Germline values: CDR1 MNHEY, CDR2 SMNVEV (reference sequence). With 5 bases clipped from V and 8 bases from J, the junction kept 6 bases outside the gene matches. CDR3 length: 15 amino acids. The CDR3 loop is CASSQLAGGDDEQFF. The CDR3, as DNA: TGTGCCAGCAGTCAACTAGCGGGGGGGGACGATGAGCAGTTCTTC.